These 24 T cell receptor beta chains came from one sample sequenced in a study of T cell repertoires in cytomegalovirus infection. These receptors have no identified antigens. TCRdb ran MiXCR on the reads and lists one entry per CDR3 protein. The sample holds around 77,000 distinct CDR3 sequences; 20% to 25% are singletons and the top ten take about 63%. The sample in question was CD8+ T cells from cultured PBMCs, obtained from culture after CMV antigen stimulation. These receptor sequences come from a human donor in good health (CMV status not recorded). Some clones in this sample may be carry-over from other donors' samples.

J is TRBJ1-5 and V is TRBV12-3 or TRBV12-4; 8 bases fit TRBD1. The J segment lost 4 bases and the V segment lost 4 bases, leaving 3 bases of the junction unmatched. The CDR3 covers 14 residues. The CDR3 region has the DNA TGTGCCAGCAGTTCGGACAGGGCGAATCAGCCCCAGCATTTT. It encodes CASSSDRANQPQHF.

This clonotype was seen once. The chain recombines TRBV7-2 with TRBJ2-1, with D perhaps TRBD2 (6 bases). Germline CDR1 SGHTA, CDR2 FQGNSA. V was trimmed by 8 bases and J by 1 base, leaving 21 bases between them. The CDR3 totals 17 residues. CDR3 amino acids: CASRATGLSLSYNEQFF. CDR3 DNA: TGTGCCAGCCGCGCCACAGGACTAAGCCTTTCCTACAATGAGCAGTTCTTC. The full variable domain, rest sourced from reference TRBV7-2 and TRBJ2-1, is GAGVSQSPSNKVTEKGKDVELRCDPISGHTALYWYRQSLGQGLEFLIYFQGNSAPDKSGLPSDRFSAERTGGSVSTLTIQRTQQEDSAVYLCASRATGLSLSYNEQFFGPGTRLTVL.

V gene TRBV12-3 or TRBV12-4 combines with J gene TRBJ1-5; D is possibly TRBD1 (6 bases). CDR3 size: 15 residues. V was pared by 1 base and J by 5 bases, with 12 bases between. As DNA, the CDR3 is TGTGCCAGCAGTTTAGTAGGGGGGCCTGATCAGCCCCAGCATTTT. It encodes CASSLVGGPDQPQHF.

CDR3 bases: TGTGCCAGCAGCTTAGCGGACAAGACCACAGATACGCAGTATTTT. This translates into CASSLADKTTDTQYF. The V and J genes are TRBV7-2 and TRBJ2-3; TRBD1 might be the D (5 bases). The germline CDR1 and CDR2 sequences are SGHTA and FQGNSA. The CDR3 covers 15 residues. V was trimmed by 0 bases and J by 2 bases, leaving 9 bases between them. The full variable domain, with the rest looked up from reference TRBV7-2 and TRBJ2-3, is GAGVSQSPSNKVTEKGKDVELRCDPISGHTALYWYRQSLGQGLEFLIYFQGNSAPDKSGLPSDRFSAERTGGSVSTLTIQRTQQEDSAVYLCASSLADKTTDTQYFGPGTRLTVL.

V and J are TRBV6-5 and TRBJ2-1, with 12 nucleotides matching TRBD2. CDR3 length: 16 residues. V lost 6 bases to trimming and J lost 4 bases; unmatched junction nucleotides: 7. Germline V gives CDR1 MNHEY, CDR2 SVGAGI. This chain's CDR3 is CASSLTSGGPYNEQFF. In DNA form, the CDR3 reads TGTGCCAGCAGCTTGACTAGCGGGGGCCCTTACAATGAGCAGTTCTTC.

This clonotype has a handful of counts. The chain recombines TRBV7-8 with TRBJ2-5; possible D gene TRBD2, 6 bases. This CDR3 comprises 14 residues. V lost 2 bases and J lost 5, with 12 bases in between. Germline lookup yields CDR1 SGHVS and CDR2 FQNEAQ. CDR3: CASSLYGGRETQYF. The CDR3 coding sequence is TGTGCCAGCAGCTTATACGGAGGGCGGGAGACCCAGTACTTC.

This chain links TRBV6-5 with TRBJ2-7, with 10 bases lining up with TRBD1. CDR3 length: 17 amino acids. Germline-derived CDR1 and CDR2 are MNHEY and SVGAGI. J was trimmed by 6 bases and V by 4 bases; bases with no gene match: 15. The CDR3 here is CASSSPWDRGREGEQYF. The CDR3 coding sequence is TGTGCCAGCAGTTCCCCATGGGACAGGGGCCGCGAGGGCGAGCAGTACTTC.

This clonotype was recorded at least ten times. The chain links TRBV4-1 to TRBJ2-7; 11 bases are a match to TRBD1. CDR1 and CDR2 from the germline V gene are MGHRA and YSYEKL. Unmatched junction bases numbered 8, after V lost 1 base and J lost 6 bases. The CDR3 has 16 residues. The DNA of the CDR3 is TGCGCCAGCAGCCAAGGACGGGACAGGGGGGGTCTCGAGCAGTACTTC. It yields the protein CASSQGRDRGGLEQYF.

This clonotype turned up a few times. The gene calls are TRBV12-3 or TRBV12-4 and TRBJ2-4; D uncertain. Trimming shortened V by 5 bases and J by 8 bases, and 13 bases separated the two germline ends. This CDR3 has 13 residues. CDR3 sequence: CASSPTFEYIQYF. Written as DNA, the CDR3 is TGTGCCAGCAGTCCCACGTTCGAGTACATTCAGTACTTC.

CDR3 sequence (DNA): TGTGCCAGCAGCTTAAGGGCAGGGGATATCACTGAAGCTTTCTTT. It codes for CASSLRAGDITEAFF. This sequence joins TRBV7-8 and TRBJ1-1; weak D call: TRBD1 (6 bases). The CDR3 runs to 15 residues. V was cut by 2 bases and J by 4 bases, with 14 bases left in between. Germline loops: CDR1 SGHVS, CDR2 FQNEAQ.

Only a few counts were recorded for this clonotype. The genes are TRBV12-3 or TRBV12-4 and TRBJ1-1; weak D call: TRBD1 (5 bases). V was pared by 3 bases and J by 4 bases, with 9 bases between. The CDR3 is 13 amino acids. This CDR3 is CASSFGGPTEAFF. CDR3 nucleotides: TGTGCCAGCAGTTTCGGGGGTCCCACTGAAGCTTTCTTT.

This clonotype was detected only a few times. The gene calls are TRBV7-8 and TRBJ2-7, with 8 bases identical to TRBD1. The germline V gene encodes CDR1 SGHVS and CDR2 FQNEAQ. The V and J ends lost 6 bases and 1 base, in that order; junction bases with no gene match: 8. The CDR3 is 15 residues long. The CDR3 DNA reads as TGTGCCAGCAGACAGGGGGGCGGTAGGTCCTACGAGCAGTACTTC. Its protein product is CASRQGGGRSYEQYF.

V is TRBV7-9 and J is TRBJ2-2; TRBD2 is a possible D gene (6 bases). The V end lost 4 bases, the J end lost 1 base, and 16 bases lay between the germline ends. The CDR3 runs 17 residues. Germline V gene data show CDR1 as SEHNR and CDR2 as FQNEAQ (reference sequence). CDR3 region: CASSYPQAGKNTGELFF. The CDR3 DNA is TGTGCCAGCAGCTACCCCCAGGCGGGGAAGAACACCGGGGAGCTGTTTTTT.

This clonotype has more than one count but fewer than ten. This rearrangement joins TRBV20-1 to TRBJ2-3; 9 bases are a match to TRBD1. CDR3 length equals 13 residues. The germline gives CDR1 DFQATT, CDR2 SNEGSKA (reference sequence). The V gene end was trimmed by 5 bases and the J gene end by 14 bases; junction bases not matched to a gene: 14. CDR3 DNA sequence: TGCAGTGCTCATTTCCCGGACAGGGGATATATGTATTTT. Its translation: CSAHFPDRGYMYF.

This clonotype was seen a handful of times. The V call is TRBV12-3 or TRBV12-4, the J call TRBJ1-1; tentative D call: TRBD1 (5 bases). Trimming stripped 7 bases from V and 8 bases from J, with 26 bases between. The CDR3 is made up of 16 amino acids. The CDR3 bases are TGTGCCAGCACCCCGACCGGGGCAGGGAATCGAGCCGAAGCTTTCTTT. It encodes CASTPTGAGNRAEAFF.

This chain joins TRBV7-9 and TRBJ1-2, with 7 bases lining up with TRBD1. The junction had 4 bases not matched to a gene; V was cut back by 1 base and J by 5 bases. CDR3 length: 14 residues. The germline V gene encodes CDR1 SEHNR and CDR2 FQNEAQ (reference sequence). The CDR3 sequence: CASSLGDRTYGYTF. CDR3 sequence (DNA): TGTGCCAGCAGCTTAGGGGACAGAACTTATGGCTACACCTTC.

The gene calls are TRBV15 and TRBJ1-5; D unresolved. This CDR3 is built from 13 residues. Trimming stripped 5 bases from V and 3 bases from J, with 8 bases between. In germline, CDR1 is LNHNV, CDR2 YYDKDF (reference sequence). The CDR3 DNA is TGTGCCACCAGCTTAGGAACCAATCAGCCCCAGCATTTT. This sequence encodes CATSLGTNQPQHF. Using reference TRBV15 and TRBJ1-5 for the parts outside the CDR3, the full variable domain is DAMVIQNPRYQVTQFGKPVTLSCSQTLNHNVMYWYQQKSSQAPKLLFHYYDKDFNNEADTPDNFQSRRPNTSFCFLDIRSPGLGDTAMYLCATSLGTNQPQHFGDGTRLSIL.

The CDR3 loop reads CASSGGETGLRETGELFF. DNA of the CDR3: TGTGCCAGCAGTGGGGGTGAGACAGGGTTACGGGAGACCGGGGAGCTGTTTTTT. This sequence joins TRBV12-3 or TRBV12-4 and TRBJ2-2; maybe TRBD1 (7 bases). The CDR3 is 18 amino acids. The ends were cut back, 5 bases at V and 5 bases at J, with 24 bases in the middle.

Concerning this clonotype: One end of the junction varies from germline; a read error may be responsible. V and J are TRBV7-9 and TRBJ2-5; D may be TRBD2 (6 bases). The CDR3 totals 16 residues. Germline lookup yields CDR1 SEHNR and CDR2 FQNEAQ (reference sequence). CDR3 sequence (DNA): TGTGCCAGCAGTTTAGACCGCCGGGACTGGGAAGAGACCCAGTACTTC. Residues: CASSLDRRDWEETQYF.

This clonotype was picked up a small number of times. CDR3 sequence: CASSLTGQGPYEQYF. DNA for the CDR3: TGTGCCAGCAGCTTAACGGGACAGGGACCCTACGAGCAGTACTTC. This chain uses TRBV7-3 with TRBJ2-7, with 9 nucleotides matching TRBD1. The V gene's germline CDR1 is SGHTA and CDR2 FQGTGA. V was clipped by 0 bases and J by 2 bases; unmatched bases: 2. This CDR3 has 15 amino acids.

This chain connects TRBV25-1 to TRBJ1-4; tentative D call: TRBD1 (5 bases). CDR1 is MGHDK, CDR2 SYGVNS, per germline. V dropped 7 bases and J dropped 3 bases, with 12 bases sitting between them. The CDR3 has 14 amino acids. CDR3 amino acids: CASISLGANEKLFF. The CDR3 nucleotides read TGTGCCAGCATCTCCCTAGGGGCTAATGAAAAACTGTTTTTT.

This CDR3 is CASSPPRSTDTQYF. CDR3 DNA sequence: TGTGCCAGCAGCCCTCCCCGAAGCACAGATACGCAGTATTTT. The genes are TRBV7-9 and TRBJ2-3; D uncertain. Deletions cut 5 bases from V and 0 bases from J, with 9 bases between. The CDR3 covers 14 residues. CDR1 and CDR2 from the germline V gene are SEHNR and FQNEAQ (reference sequence).

J is TRBJ2-1 and V is TRBV5-6; 13 bases are shared with TRBD2. CDR3 size: 15 residues. The ends lost 4 bases at V and 10 bases at J; junction bases unmatched: 8. The germline V gene has CDR1 SGHDT and CDR2 YYEEEE. The CDR3 spells CASSQGLAGLGEQFF. The CDR3 nucleotides are TGTGCCAGCAGCCAGGGACTAGCGGGGCTCGGAGAGCAGTTCTTC.

This clonotype was counted a few times. The chain recombines TRBV20-1 with TRBJ2-1, with D perhaps matching TRBD1 or TRBD2 (6 bases each). The germline V gene encodes CDR1 DFQATT and CDR2 SNEGSKA (reference sequence). Trimming pared 3 bases from V and 2 bases from J, leaving 11 bases between. The CDR3 length is 14 residues. CDR3 region: CSASEGGAYNEQFF. The DNA for the CDR3 is TGCAGTGCTAGTGAGGGGGGCGCCTACAATGAGCAGTTCTTC.